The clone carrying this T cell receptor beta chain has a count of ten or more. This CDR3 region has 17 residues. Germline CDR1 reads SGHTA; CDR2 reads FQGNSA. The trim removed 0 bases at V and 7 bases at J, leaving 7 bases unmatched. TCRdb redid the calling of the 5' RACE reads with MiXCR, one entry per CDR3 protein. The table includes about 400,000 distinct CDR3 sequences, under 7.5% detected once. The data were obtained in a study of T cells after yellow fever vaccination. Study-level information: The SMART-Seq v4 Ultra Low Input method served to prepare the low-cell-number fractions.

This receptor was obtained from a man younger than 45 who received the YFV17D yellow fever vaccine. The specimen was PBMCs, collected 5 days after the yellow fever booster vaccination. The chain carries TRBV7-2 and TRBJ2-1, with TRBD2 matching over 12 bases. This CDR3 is CASSLARGLAGPNEQFF. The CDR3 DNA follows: TGTGCCAGCAGCTTAGCGAGGGGACTAGCGGGTCCTAATGAGCAGTTCTTC. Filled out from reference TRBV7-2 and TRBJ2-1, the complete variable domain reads GAGVSQSPSNKVTEKGKDVELRCDPISGHTALYWYRQSLGQGLEFLIYFQGNSAPDKSGLPSDRFSAERTGGSVSTLTIQRTQQEDSAVYLCASSLARGLAGPNEQFFGPGTRLTVL.